One and the same sample provided the 3 T cell receptor beta chains below, sequenced in a study of T cell repertoires in cytomegalovirus infection. For these receptors, no antigen is known. TCRdb reprocessed the reads with MiXCR, giving one entry per CDR3 protein. The sample records approximately 120,000 distinct CDR3 sequences, approximately 28% being singletons. The starting material was CD8+ T cells from cultured PBMCs, obtained from culture after CMV antigen stimulation. The receptor set was obtained from a human donor in good health (CMV status not recorded). Some clones in this sample may be carry-over from other donors' samples.

The V gene is TRBV30, the J gene TRBJ2-6, with TRBD2 identical over 7 bases. CDR3 length: 15 residues. V was clipped by 0 bases and J by 3 bases; unmatched bases: 2. CDR1 is GTSNPN, CDR2 SVGIG, per germline (reference sequence). The CDR3 region has the DNA TGTGCCTGGAGTGTACGGGGGGTTGGGGCCAACGTCCTGACTTTC. It yields the protein CAWSVRGVGANVLTF. Full variable domain (missing parts from reference TRBV30 and TRBJ2-6): SQTIHQWPATLVQPVGSPLSLECTVEGTSNPNLYWYRQAAGRGLQLLFYSVGIGQISSEVPQNLSASRPQDRQFILSSKKLLLSDSGFYLCAWSVRGVGANVLTFGAGSRLTVL.

The CDR3 loop is CATSRSDRGYTEAFF. The CDR3 DNA follows: TGTGCCACCAGCAGGTCGGACAGGGGGTATACTGAAGCTTTCTTT. The J gene is TRBJ1-1, the V gene TRBV15, with 10 positions matching TRBD1. The CDR3 is made up of 15 amino acids. Germline CDR1 and CDR2: LNHNV and YYDKDF (reference sequence). V lost 3 bases to trimming and J lost 5 bases; unmatched junction nucleotides: 6.

This clonotype was counted only a few times. V gene TRBV12-3 or TRBV12-4 combines with J gene TRBJ2-5, with 7 bases that match TRBD2. J was trimmed by 2 bases and V by 6 bases; bases with no gene match: 6. The CDR3 is made up of 14 amino acids. The CDR3 region is CASSLGGRQETQYF. CDR3 DNA: TGTGCCAGCAGCCTAGGCGGGAGACAAGAGACCCAGTACTTC.